The 11 T cell receptor beta chains below were found in one sample sequenced in a study of blood T cell repertoires in COVID-19. The assay was immunoSEQ multiplex PCR, and TCRdb's table has in-frame clones only and misses some. The sample lists about 120,000 clones; about nine tenths were seen once. Sequenced material: peripheral blood. These receptors were taken from a man aged 35-49 years with acute or convalescent COVID-19.

CDR3 bases: TGTGCCACCAGGGATAGAGCAACTAATGAAAAACTGTTTTTT. Its translation is CATRDRATNEKLFF. V is TRBV18 and J is TRBJ1-4; D possibly corresponds to TRBD1 (5 bases). This CDR3 is built from 14 residues. The V gene's germline CDR1 is KGHSH and CDR2 LQKENI. The V and J ends lost 10 bases and 0 bases respectively, with 12 bases between them.

The chain is built from TRBV11-2 and TRBJ1-2; 8 bases line up with TRBD1. The V gene end was trimmed by 3 bases and the J gene end by 5 bases; junction bases not matched to a gene: 5. CDR3 length equals 14 residues. Germline V gene lookup returns CDR1 SGHAT and CDR2 FQNNGV. CDR3 DNA: TGTGCCAGCAGCTTCTTGGACAGGGCATATGGCTACACCTTC. This codes for CASSFLDRAYGYTF.

The V gene is TRBV9, the J gene TRBJ1-1; 7 bases fit TRBD1. The germline CDR1 and CDR2 sequences are SGDLS and YYNGEE. The V and J ends lost 3 bases and 1 base, in that order; junction bases with no gene match: 3. The CDR3 is 14 amino acids. The CDR3 is CASSGGTANTEAFF. In DNA, the CDR3 is TGTGCCAGCAGCGGCGGGACAGCGAACACTGAAGCTTTCTTT.

This chain uses TRBV11-3 with TRBJ2-1; 11 nucleotides match TRBD2. The CDR3 is 16 residues long. CDR1 and CDR2 (germline): SGHNT, YENEEA. J was trimmed by 3 bases and V by 5 bases; bases with no gene match: 6. The CDR3 loop reads CASSPGTSGDYNEQFF. CDR3 bases: TGTGCCAGCAGCCCCGGGACTAGCGGAGACTACAATGAGCAGTTCTTC.

The V call is TRBV5-1, the J call TRBJ1-2; D uncertain. Germline lookup yields CDR1 SGHRS and CDR2 YFSETQ. Between the trimmed V and J ends, which lost 0 bases and 5 bases, there was a span of 5 bases. This CDR3 comprises 12 residues. CDR3 sequence reads: CASSLGEYGYTF. The DNA of the CDR3 is TGCGCCAGCAGCTTGGGAGAGTATGGCTACACCTTC. The complete variable domain, with remaining parts taken from reference TRBV5-1 and TRBJ1-2, reads KAGVTQTPRYLIKTRGQQVTLSCSPISGHRSVSWYQQTPGQGLQFLFEYFSETQRNKGNFPGRFSGRQFSNSRSEMNVSTLELGDSALYLCASSLGEYGYTFGSGTRLTVV.

Comment on this clone: At one end the junction does not follow the germline gene, possibly because of a read error. The rearrangement joins TRBV7-7 to TRBJ1-1; D call uncertain. This CDR3 is built from 13 residues. CDR1 is SSHAT and CDR2 is FNYEAQ in the germline V gene (reference sequence). As DNA, the CDR3 is TGTGCTAGCAGCTCCGAGTTAAACACTGAAGCTTTCTTT. Translating it yields CASSSELNTEAFF.

The chain uses TRBV5-1 and TRBJ2-7; 12 bases match TRBD2. This CDR3 comprises 14 residues. Germline loops: CDR1 SGHRS, CDR2 YFSETQ. V lost 2 bases to trimming and J lost 4 bases; unmatched junction nucleotides: 1. The CDR3 DNA sequence: TGCGCCAGCAGCTTTGGACTAGCGGGATACGAGCAGTACTTC. It is translated as CASSFGLAGYEQYF. Full variable domain (outside the CDR3, taken from reference TRBV5-1 and TRBJ2-7): KAGVTQTPRYLIKTRGQQVTLSCSPISGHRSVSWYQQTPGQGLQFLFEYFSETQRNKGNFPGRFSGRQFSNSRSEMNVSTLELGDSALYLCASSFGLAGYEQYFGPGTRLTVT.

V and J are TRBV10-2 and TRBJ1-1; D is undetermined. This CDR3 is 15 amino acids long. Germline values: CDR1 WSHSY, CDR2 SAAADI. V dropped 0 bases and J dropped 1 base, with 9 bases sitting between them. CDR3 residues: CASSESTGTNTEAFF. CDR3 DNA sequence: TGCGCCAGCAGTGAGTCTACGGGAACGAACACTGAAGCTTTCTTT.

CDR3 amino acids: CASTGVSLDQPQHF. For the CDR3, the DNA is TGTGCCAGCACCGGGGTCTCTTTGGATCAGCCCCAGCATTTT. The rearrangement links TRBV6-5 to TRBJ1-5; no reliable D call. Germline V gene sequence: CDR1 MNHEY, CDR2 SVGAGI. V lost 7 bases and J lost 5, with 15 bases in between. This CDR3 comprises 14 residues.

The count of this clone is one. The rearrangement links TRBV30 to TRBJ1-2; TRBD1 aligns across 12 bases. Germline V gene sequence: CDR1 GTSNPN, CDR2 SVGIG (reference sequence). After removal of 7 bases from V and 5 bases from J, the junction contained 14 bases not matched to a gene. The CDR3 is 16 amino acids. The CDR3 DNA is TGTGCCTACCCAATGGGGGACAGGGGGCATGGGTATGGCTACACCTTC. Translated: CAYPMGDRGHGYGYTF.

V and J are TRBV27 and TRBJ1-5; 7 bases are shared with TRBD1. This CDR3 has 14 residues. The J segment lost 5 bases and the V segment lost 6 bases, leaving 7 bases of the junction unmatched. Germline V gene data show CDR1 as MNHEY and CDR2 as SMNVEV (reference sequence). The CDR3 spells CASRPGQFYQPQHF. The CDR3 coding sequence is TGTGCCAGCAGACCGGGACAGTTCTATCAGCCCCAGCATTTT.